These T cell receptor beta chains were read from a single sample in a study of T cell repertoires in cytomegalovirus infection. TCRdb reanalysed the reads using MiXCR and keeps one entry per CDR3 protein. Of some 400,000 distinct CDR3 sequences in the sample, approximately 32% are singletons; the top ten hold roughly an eighth. The sample consisted of PBMCs. These receptors originate from a human donor in good health (CMV status not recorded). Some clones in this sample may be carry-over from other donors' samples. Each CDR3 is given with its conserved first and last residue. The order of the fields is CDR3 DNA, CDR3 protein, D gene, V gene, J gene, clone size. The D gene is left open where the match is weak. The size entry is marked missing in some rows and otherwise reads once, few, many or a size class.

CDR3nt: TGTGCCAGCAGCCGGGGACTAGCCGAGATGAAAAACATTCAGTACTTC
CDR3aa: CASSRGLAEMKNIQYF
d_gene: TRBD2
v_gene: TRBV7-2
j_gene: TRBJ2-4
abundance: -

CDR3nt: TGTGCCAGCAGTCTAACGACAGCCACAGATACGCAGTATTTT
CDR3aa: CASSLTTATDTQYF
d_gene: -
v_gene: TRBV27
j_gene: TRBJ2-3
abundance: -

CDR3nt: TGTGCCAGCAGCCGGGGGGGGGGGACCACAGATACGCAGTATTTT
CDR3aa: CASSRGGGTTDTQYF
d_gene: TRBD2
v_gene: TRBV7-8
j_gene: TRBJ2-3
abundance: -

CDR3nt: TGTGCCAGCAGCCCCGACAGGCCGGCCTCCTACGAGCAGTACTTC
CDR3aa: CASSPDRPASYEQYF
d_gene: -
v_gene: TRBV6-5
j_gene: TRBJ2-7
abundance: many

CDR3nt: TGTGCCAGCAGGGGGGACTACATGCCGTACAATGAGCAGTTCTTC
CDR3aa: CASRGDYMPYNEQFF
d_gene: TRBD2
v_gene: TRBV27
j_gene: TRBJ2-1
abundance: -

CDR3nt: TGCAGTGCTAGAGGTGGGACAGGTGCCGAAAAACTGTTTTTT
CDR3aa: CSARGGTGAEKLFF
d_gene: TRBD1
v_gene: TRBV20-1
j_gene: TRBJ1-4
abundance: -

CDR3nt: TGTGCCAGCAGCTTAATGGGTACCGGGGAGCTGTTTTTT
CDR3aa: CASSLMGTGELFF
d_gene: -
v_gene: TRBV11-3
j_gene: TRBJ2-2
abundance: -

CDR3nt: TGTGCCAGCAGCTTAATAAATGTACGGGACAGCCTCGGAGGTGAGCAGTTCTTC
CDR3aa: CASSLINVRDSLGGEQFF
d_gene: TRBD1
v_gene: TRBV7-3
j_gene: TRBJ2-1
abundance: few

CDR3nt: TGTGCCATCAGTGACTTGCGGACTATAGCTAACACCGGGGAGCTGTTTTTT
CDR3aa: CAISDLRTIANTGELFF
d_gene: -
v_gene: TRBV10-3
j_gene: TRBJ2-2
abundance: -

CDR3nt: TGTGCCAGCAGCCCTTTAGCGGGGGGCGGAGAGACGCAGTATTTT
CDR3aa: CASSPLAGGGETQYF
d_gene: TRBD2
v_gene: TRBV7-2
j_gene: TRBJ2-3
abundance: -

CDR3nt: TGTGCCAGCAGCTTAGAGAGTGGGTTAACAGGCAGACTAACTAACTATGGCTACACCTTC
CDR3aa: CASSLESGLTGRLTNYGYTF
d_gene: -
v_gene: TRBV7-6
j_gene: TRBJ1-2
abundance: few

CDR3nt: TGTGCCAGCAGCCTCTCCCATCCTCTCCTCAGCACAGATACGCAGTATTTT
CDR3aa: CASSLSHPLLSTDTQYF
d_gene: -
v_gene: TRBV6-5
j_gene: TRBJ2-3
abundance: many

CDR3nt: TGCAGTGCTAGCCGGACTAGCGGGGGCGCCGCCTGGGCAGATACGCAGTATTTT
CDR3aa: CSASRTSGGAAWADTQYF
d_gene: TRBD2
v_gene: TRBV20-1
j_gene: TRBJ2-3
abundance: few

CDR3nt: TGTGCCAGCACCTTCGGGGGAGCCGATGGCTACACCTTC
CDR3aa: CASTFGGADGYTF
d_gene: -
v_gene: TRBV12-3/TRBV12-4
j_gene: TRBJ1-2
abundance: many

CDR3nt: TGCAGTGCTAGTCCCCCAAGGTCTCCACACGAGCAGTACTTC
CDR3aa: CSASPPRSPHEQYF
d_gene: -
v_gene: TRBV20-1
j_gene: TRBJ2-7
abundance: -

CDR3nt: TGCCCCAGCAGCCTAGAGGGGGGAGCCGGTGTGCCCCAGCATTTT
CDR3aa: CPSSLEGGAGVPQHF
d_gene: -
v_gene: TRBV4-3
j_gene: TRBJ1-5
abundance: -

CDR3nt: TGTGCCACCAGCAGAGCCAGGACGAGAGGGGGGGACGAGCAGTACTTC
CDR3aa: CATSRARTRGGDEQYF
d_gene: -
v_gene: TRBV15
j_gene: TRBJ2-7
abundance: -

CDR3nt: TGTGCCAGTAGTATAGTTTCCAGGTTCTTTGATCAGCCCCAGCATTTT
CDR3aa: CASSIVSRFFDQPQHF
d_gene: -
v_gene: TRBV19
j_gene: TRBJ1-5
abundance: few

CDR3nt: TGTGCCAGCAGTTTTTGGCAGGGAGGCCACGAGCAGTACTTC
CDR3aa: CASSFWQGGHEQYF
d_gene: -
v_gene: TRBV28
j_gene: TRBJ2-7
abundance: -

CDR3nt: TGTGCCAGCGCACGAGGGACAGCCTATGGCTACACCTTC
CDR3aa: CASARGTAYGYTF
d_gene: TRBD1
v_gene: TRBV5-4
j_gene: TRBJ1-2
abundance: -

CDR3nt: TGTGCCCGCAGTTTGGCACGCCTTTCGGAGCAGTTCTTC
CDR3aa: CARSLARLSEQFF
d_gene: -
v_gene: TRBV27
j_gene: TRBJ2-1
abundance: -

CDR3nt: TGTGCTAGCAGCCGTAACGCGGGGGTGGCAGGGATGACCGAGCAGTACTTC
CDR3aa: CASSRNAGVAGMTEQYF
d_gene: TRBD2
v_gene: TRBV7-7
j_gene: TRBJ2-7
abundance: many

CDR3nt: TGTGCCAGCAGTGAAGAGGGCCCTAGAGGAGAGACCCAGTACTTC
CDR3aa: CASSEEGPRGETQYF
d_gene: -
v_gene: TRBV6-1
j_gene: TRBJ2-5
abundance: few

CDR3nt: TGCGCCAGCAGCCAAGATTGGGCCAGGAGTAATTCACCCCTCCACTTT
CDR3aa: CASSQDWARSNSPLHF
d_gene: -
v_gene: TRBV4-3
j_gene: TRBJ1-6
abundance: few

CDR3nt: TGCAGCGTTGAACCGCAGGCCTTCCCGGTCAATGAGCAGTTCTTC
CDR3aa: CSVEPQAFPVNEQFF
d_gene: -
v_gene: TRBV29-1
j_gene: TRBJ2-1
abundance: many

CDR3nt: TGCGCCAGCAGCCAAGAAGGACTAGCGGGGACCCGGGGCAATGAGCAGTTCTTC
CDR3aa: CASSQEGLAGTRGNEQFF
d_gene: TRBD2
v_gene: TRBV4-1
j_gene: TRBJ2-1
abundance: -

CDR3nt: TGTGCCAGCAGTTTTGGCACCCGCGGGGCCAAAAACATTCAGTACTTC
CDR3aa: CASSFGTRGAKNIQYF
d_gene: -
v_gene: TRBV6-5
j_gene: TRBJ2-4
abundance: few

CDR3nt: TGCGCCAGCAGCCCTCGTGGGGGGGGGACGTACCAAGAGACCCAGTACTTC
CDR3aa: CASSPRGGGTYQETQYF
d_gene: TRBD2
v_gene: TRBV10-1
j_gene: TRBJ2-5
abundance: few

CDR3nt: TGTGCCAGCGCTAGGGAATCCTCCTACGAGCAGTACTTC
CDR3aa: CASARESSYEQYF
d_gene: -
v_gene: TRBV2
j_gene: TRBJ2-7
abundance: -

CDR3nt: TGCAGCGTTGAAGTGTTGGAGAACACTGAAGCTTTCTTT
CDR3aa: CSVEVLENTEAFF
d_gene: -
v_gene: TRBV29-1
j_gene: TRBJ1-1
abundance: -

CDR3nt: TGTGCCAGTAGTCTTTTACAGGGTGTCGGCTCTGGAAACACCATATATTTT
CDR3aa: CASSLLQGVGSGNTIYF
d_gene: -
v_gene: TRBV19
j_gene: TRBJ1-3
abundance: -

CDR3nt: TGCGCCAGCAGCCAAGATTACGAAGTCAATGAGCAGTTCTTC
CDR3aa: CASSQDYEVNEQFF
d_gene: -
v_gene: TRBV4-3
j_gene: TRBJ2-1
abundance: -

CDR3nt: TGTGCCAGCAGCCCAGGGACAGGGGTCAACGGGGAGCTGTTTTTT
CDR3aa: CASSPGTGVNGELFF
d_gene: TRBD1
v_gene: TRBV7-6
j_gene: TRBJ2-2
abundance: -